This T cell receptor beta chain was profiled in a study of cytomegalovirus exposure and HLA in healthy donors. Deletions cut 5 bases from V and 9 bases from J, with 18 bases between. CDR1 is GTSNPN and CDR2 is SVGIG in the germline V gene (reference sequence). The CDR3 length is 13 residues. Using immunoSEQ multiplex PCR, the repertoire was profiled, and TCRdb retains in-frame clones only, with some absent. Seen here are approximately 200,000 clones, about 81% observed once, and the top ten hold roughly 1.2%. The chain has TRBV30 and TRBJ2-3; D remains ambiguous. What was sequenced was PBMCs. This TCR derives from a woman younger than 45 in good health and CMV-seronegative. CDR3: CAWGKRLPETQYF. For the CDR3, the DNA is TGTGCCTGGGGAAAGAGGCTCCCGGAGACGCAGTATTTT.